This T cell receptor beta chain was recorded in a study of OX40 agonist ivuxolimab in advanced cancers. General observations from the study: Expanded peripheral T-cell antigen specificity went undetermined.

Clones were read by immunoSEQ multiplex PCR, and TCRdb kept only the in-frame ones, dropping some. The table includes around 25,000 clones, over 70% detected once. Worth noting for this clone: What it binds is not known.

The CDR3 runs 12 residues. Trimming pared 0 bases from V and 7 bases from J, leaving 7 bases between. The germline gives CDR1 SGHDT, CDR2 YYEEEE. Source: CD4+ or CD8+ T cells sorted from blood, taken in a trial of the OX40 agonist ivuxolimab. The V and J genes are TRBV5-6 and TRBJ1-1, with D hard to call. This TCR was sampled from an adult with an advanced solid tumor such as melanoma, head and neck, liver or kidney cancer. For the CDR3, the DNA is TGTGCCAGCAGCTTGGCCTCTCATGAAGCTTTCTTT. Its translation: CASSLASHEAFF.